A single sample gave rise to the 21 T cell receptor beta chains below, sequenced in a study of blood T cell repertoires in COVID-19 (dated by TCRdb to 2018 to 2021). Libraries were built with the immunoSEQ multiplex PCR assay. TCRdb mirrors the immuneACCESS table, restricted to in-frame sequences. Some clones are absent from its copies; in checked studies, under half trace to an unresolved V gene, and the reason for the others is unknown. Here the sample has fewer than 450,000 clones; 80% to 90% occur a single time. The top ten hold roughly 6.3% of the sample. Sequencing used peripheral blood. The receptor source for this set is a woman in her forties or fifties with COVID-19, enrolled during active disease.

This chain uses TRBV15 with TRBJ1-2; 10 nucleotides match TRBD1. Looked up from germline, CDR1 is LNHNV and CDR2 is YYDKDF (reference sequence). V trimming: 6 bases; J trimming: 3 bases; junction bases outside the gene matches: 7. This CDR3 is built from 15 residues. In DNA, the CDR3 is TGTGCCACCAGAGCCCGGGGGACAGGGGACTATGGCTACACCTTC. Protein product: CATRARGTGDYGYTF.

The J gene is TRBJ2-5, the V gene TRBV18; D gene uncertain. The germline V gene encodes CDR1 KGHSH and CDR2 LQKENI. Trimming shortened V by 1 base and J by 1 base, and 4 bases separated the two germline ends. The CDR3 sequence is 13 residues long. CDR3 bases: TGTGCCAGCTCACCACAGCGCCAAGAGACCCAGTACTTC. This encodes CASSPQRQETQYF. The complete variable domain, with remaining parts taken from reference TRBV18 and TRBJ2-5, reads NAGVMQNPRHLVRRRGQEARLRCSPMKGHSHVYWYRQLPEEGLKFMVYLQKENIIDESGMPKERFSAEFPKEGPSILRIQQVVRGDSAAYFCASSPQRQETQYFGPGTRLLVL.

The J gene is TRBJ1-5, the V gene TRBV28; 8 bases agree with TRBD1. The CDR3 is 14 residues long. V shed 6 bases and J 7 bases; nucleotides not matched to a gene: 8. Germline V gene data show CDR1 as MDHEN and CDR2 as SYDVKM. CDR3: CASREGQDFQPQHF. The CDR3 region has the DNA TGTGCCAGCAGGGAGGGACAGGACTTCCAGCCCCAGCATTTT.

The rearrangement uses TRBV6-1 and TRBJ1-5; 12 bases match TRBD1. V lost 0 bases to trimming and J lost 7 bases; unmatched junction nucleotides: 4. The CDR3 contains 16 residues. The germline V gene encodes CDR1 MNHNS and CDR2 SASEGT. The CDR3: CASSEAGGQGAQPQHF. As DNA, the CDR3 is TGTGCCAGCAGTGAAGCGGGGGGACAGGGGGCGCAGCCCCAGCATTTT.

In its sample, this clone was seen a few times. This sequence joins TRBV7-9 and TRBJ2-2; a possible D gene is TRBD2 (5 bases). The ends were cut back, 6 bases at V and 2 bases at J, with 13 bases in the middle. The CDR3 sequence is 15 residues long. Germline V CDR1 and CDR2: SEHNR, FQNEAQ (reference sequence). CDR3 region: CASRFRGANTGELFF. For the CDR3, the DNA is TGTGCCAGCAGGTTTCGGGGAGCTAACACCGGGGAGCTGTTTTTT.

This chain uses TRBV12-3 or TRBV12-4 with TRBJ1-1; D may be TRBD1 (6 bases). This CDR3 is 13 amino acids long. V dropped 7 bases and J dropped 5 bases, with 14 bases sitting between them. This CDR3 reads CASTQATGTEAFF. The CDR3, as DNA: TGTGCCAGCACCCAGGCCACAGGGACTGAAGCTTTCTTT.

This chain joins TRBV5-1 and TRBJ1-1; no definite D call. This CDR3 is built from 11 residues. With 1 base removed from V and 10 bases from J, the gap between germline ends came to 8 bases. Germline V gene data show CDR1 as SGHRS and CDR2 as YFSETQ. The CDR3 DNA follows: TGCGCCAGCAGCTTGTCTACTCGAGCTTTCTTT. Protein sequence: CASSLSTRAFF.

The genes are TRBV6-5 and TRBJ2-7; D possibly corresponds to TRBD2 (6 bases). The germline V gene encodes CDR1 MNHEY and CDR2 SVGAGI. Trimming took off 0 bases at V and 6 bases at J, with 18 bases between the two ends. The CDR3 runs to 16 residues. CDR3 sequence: CASSYSNLGGSREQYF. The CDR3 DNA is TGTGCCAGCAGTTACTCGAATTTGGGAGGCTCCCGCGAGCAGTACTTC.

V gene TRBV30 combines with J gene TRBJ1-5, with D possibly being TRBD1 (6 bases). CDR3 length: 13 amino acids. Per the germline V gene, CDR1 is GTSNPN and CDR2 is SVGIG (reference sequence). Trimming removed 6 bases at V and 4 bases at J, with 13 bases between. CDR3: CACKGGGNQPQHF. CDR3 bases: TGTGCCTGCAAGGGGGGAGGGAATCAGCCCCAGCATTTT.

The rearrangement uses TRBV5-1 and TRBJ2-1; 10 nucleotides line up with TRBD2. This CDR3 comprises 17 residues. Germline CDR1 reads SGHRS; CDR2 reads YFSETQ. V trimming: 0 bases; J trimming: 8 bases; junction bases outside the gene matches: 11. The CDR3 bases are TGCGCCAGCAGCTTGGTTAAGGCGCTAGCGGGAGTCTATGAGCAGTTCTTC. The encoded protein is CASSLVKALAGVYEQFF.

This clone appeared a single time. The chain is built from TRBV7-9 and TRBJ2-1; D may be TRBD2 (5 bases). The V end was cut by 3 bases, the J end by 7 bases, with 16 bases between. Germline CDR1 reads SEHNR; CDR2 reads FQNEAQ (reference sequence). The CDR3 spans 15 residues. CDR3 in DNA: TGTGCCAGCAGCTTTCGAGTGGGAGTATCTAATGAGCAGTTCTTC. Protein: CASSFRVGVSNEQFF.

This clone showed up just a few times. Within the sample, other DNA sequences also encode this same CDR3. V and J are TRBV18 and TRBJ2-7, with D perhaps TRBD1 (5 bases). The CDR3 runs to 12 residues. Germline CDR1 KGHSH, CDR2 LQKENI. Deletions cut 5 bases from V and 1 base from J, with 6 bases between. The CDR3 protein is CASSTGSYEQYF. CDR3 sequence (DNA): TGTGCCAGCTCAACAGGATCCTACGAGCAGTACTTC.

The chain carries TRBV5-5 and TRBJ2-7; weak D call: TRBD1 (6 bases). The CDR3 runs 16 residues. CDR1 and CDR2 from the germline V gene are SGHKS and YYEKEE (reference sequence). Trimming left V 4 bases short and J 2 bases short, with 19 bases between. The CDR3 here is CASSNKRQETAYEQYF. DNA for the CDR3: TGTGCCAGCAGCAACAAAAGACAGGAGACGGCCTACGAGCAGTACTTC.

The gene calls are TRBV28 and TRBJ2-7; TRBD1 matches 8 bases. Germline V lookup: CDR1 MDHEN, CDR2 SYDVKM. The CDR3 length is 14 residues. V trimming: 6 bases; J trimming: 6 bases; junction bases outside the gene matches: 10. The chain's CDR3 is CASSTGTGSSEQYF. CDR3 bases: TGTGCCAGCAGCACCGGGACAGGTTCGTCCGAGCAGTACTTC.

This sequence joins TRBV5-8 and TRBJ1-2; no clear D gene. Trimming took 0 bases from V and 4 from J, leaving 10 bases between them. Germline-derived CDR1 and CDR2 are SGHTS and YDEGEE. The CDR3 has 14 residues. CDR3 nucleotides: TGTGCCAGCAGCTTGGATACCCGACTCTATGGCTACACCTTC. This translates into CASSLDTRLYGYTF.

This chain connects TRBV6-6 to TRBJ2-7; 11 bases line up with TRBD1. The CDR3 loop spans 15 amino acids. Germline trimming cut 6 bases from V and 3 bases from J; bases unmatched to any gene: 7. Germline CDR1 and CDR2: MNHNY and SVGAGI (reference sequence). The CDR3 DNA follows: TGTGCCAGCAGGGCGGGACAGGGGGGGAACTACGAGCAGTACTTC. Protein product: CASRAGQGGNYEQYF.

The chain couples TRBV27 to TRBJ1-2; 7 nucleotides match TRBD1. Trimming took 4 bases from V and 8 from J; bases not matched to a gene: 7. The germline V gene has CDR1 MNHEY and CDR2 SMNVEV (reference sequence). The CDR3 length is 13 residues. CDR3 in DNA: TGTGCCAGCAGTTCGAACAGGGGTTTGGGCTACACCTTC. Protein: CASSSNRGLGYTF.

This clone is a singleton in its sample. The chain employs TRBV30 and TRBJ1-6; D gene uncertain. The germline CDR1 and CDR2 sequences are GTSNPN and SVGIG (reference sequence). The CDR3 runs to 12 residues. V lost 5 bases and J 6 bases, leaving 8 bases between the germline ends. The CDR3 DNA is TGTGCCTGGGGTCCAGTTAATTCACCCCTCCACTTT. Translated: CAWGPVNSPLHF.

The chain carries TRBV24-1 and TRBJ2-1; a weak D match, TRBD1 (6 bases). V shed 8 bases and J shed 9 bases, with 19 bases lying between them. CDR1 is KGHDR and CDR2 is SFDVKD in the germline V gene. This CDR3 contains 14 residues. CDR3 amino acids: CATNGDTLGGEQFF. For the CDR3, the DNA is TGTGCCACCAATGGGGACACGTTGGGTGGTGAGCAGTTCTTC.

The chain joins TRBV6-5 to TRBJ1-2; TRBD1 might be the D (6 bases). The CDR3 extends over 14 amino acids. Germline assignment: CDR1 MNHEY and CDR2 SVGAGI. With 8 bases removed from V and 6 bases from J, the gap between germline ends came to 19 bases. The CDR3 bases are TGTGCCAGCGCCGAAAGGGGGGGGCTGGATGGCTACACCTTC. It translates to CASAERGGLDGYTF.

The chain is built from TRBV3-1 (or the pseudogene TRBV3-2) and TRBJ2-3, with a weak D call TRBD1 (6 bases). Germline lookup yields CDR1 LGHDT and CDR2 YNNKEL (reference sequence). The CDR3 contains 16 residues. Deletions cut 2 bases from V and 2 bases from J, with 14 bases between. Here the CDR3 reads CASSQRGSANTDTQYF. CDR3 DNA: TGTGCCAGCAGCCAAAGGGGGAGCGCGAACACAGATACGCAGTATTTT.